Below, 17 T cell receptor beta chains from the same sample are listed, as sequenced in a study of shared clonotypes between healthy human individuals. TCRdb's copy holds only in-frame clones and misses some; the assay was immunoSEQ multiplex PCR. Of 950,000 to 1,300,000 clones in the sample, roughly 80% were seen once. The specimen was memory CD4+ T cells sorted from blood. This sample's subset: CD45RA-negative fraction. These receptors were obtained from a man in his late teens or twenties in good health.

The chain couples TRBV29-1 to TRBJ2-3; no definite D call. V was clipped by 4 bases and J by 2 bases, with 16 bases between them. CDR1 and CDR2 (germline): SQVTM, ANQGSEA. The CDR3 is made up of 15 amino acids. Here the CDR3 DNA reads TGCAGCGTTGCGGGTTGGACGTATTCCACAGATACGCAGTATTTT. This gives the protein CSVAGWTYSTDTQYF.

The chain couples TRBV6-6 to TRBJ2-7; either TRBD1 or TRBD2 may supply D (6 bases each). V was shortened by 6 bases and J by 0 bases, with 15 bases between the two germline ends. The CDR3 runs to 15 residues. Germline V gene data show CDR1 as MNHNY and CDR2 as SVGAGI (reference sequence). The CDR3 nucleotides read TGTGCCAGCAGAAATCGGGGGCTCAGCTCCTACGAGCAGTACTTC. Translating it yields CASRNRGLSSYEQYF.

This rearrangement joins TRBV6-5 to TRBJ1-5; no firm D call. CDR3 length equals 15 residues. Germline V lookup: CDR1 MNHEY, CDR2 SVGAGI. Trimming removed 4 bases at V and 3 bases at J, with 13 bases between. This CDR3 is CASSSAGRFNQPQHF. CDR3 sequence (DNA): TGTGCCAGCAGTTCCGCGGGCAGGTTCAATCAGCCCCAGCATTTT.

J is TRBJ1-5 and V is TRBV19, with a possible D match to TRBD1 (6 bases). V was clipped by 11 bases and J by 4 bases, with 15 bases between them. Germline assignment: CDR1 LNHDA and CDR2 SQIVND (reference sequence). The CDR3 is 13 amino acids. The CDR3 nucleotides read TGTGCCGTCCCGGACAGTGGGAATCAGCCCCAGCATTTT. Protein: CAVPDSGNQPQHF.

This chain links TRBV18 with TRBJ2-7, with TRBD2 matching 9 bases. The junction had 12 bases not matched to a gene; V was cut back by 6 bases and J by 0 bases. Germline CDR1 KGHSH, CDR2 LQKENI. The CDR3 totals 17 residues. The CDR3 bases are TGTGCCAGCTCCCTTCAGGGCCCTAGCGGGAACTCCTACGAGCAGTACTTC. Protein: CASSLQGPSGNSYEQYF.

CDR3 protein: CASSLVAGAGNQPQHF. The CDR3, as DNA: TGTGCCAGCAGCTTAGTCGCAGGGGCAGGAAATCAGCCCCAGCATTTT. The chain combines TRBV7-2 with TRBJ1-5; weak D call: TRBD1 (6 bases). The CDR3 runs 16 residues. The germline V gene encodes CDR1 SGHTA and CDR2 FQGNSA. Trimming stripped 1 base from V and 4 bases from J, with 14 bases between.

J is TRBJ2-5 and V is TRBV7-2; D is unresolved. Germline V lookup: CDR1 SGHTA, CDR2 FQGNSA. There are 15 residues in the CDR3. Trimming left V 0 bases short and J 4 bases short, with 12 bases between. The CDR3 DNA sequence: TGTGCCAGCAGCTTAGCCTACCTAGATGTAGAGACCCAGTACTTC. It specifies CASSLAYLDVETQYF.

This clone came up a few times. The chain links TRBV5-1 to TRBJ1-6; D may be TRBD1 (5 bases). The CDR3 spans 15 residues. Germline values: CDR1 SGHRS, CDR2 YFSETQ. The V and J ends lost 3 bases and 5 bases respectively, with 12 bases between them. CDR3 in DNA: TGCGCCAGCAGCTGGGTGGGACGCAATAATTCACCCCTCCACTTT. Its protein is CASSWVGRNNSPLHF.

The V and J genes are TRBV2 and TRBJ2-5; D is perhaps TRBD1 or TRBD2 (6 bases each). The CDR3 runs 12 residues. With 4 bases removed from V and 7 bases from J, the gap between germline ends came to 10 bases. CDR1 and CDR2 (germline): SNHLY, FYNNEI. The CDR3 bases are TGTGCCAGCAGTGGGTCGGGGGCGACCCAGTACTTC. It yields the protein CASSGSGATQYF.

V and J are TRBV7-3 and TRBJ2-5; D possibly corresponds to TRBD1 (5 bases). Germline V gene data show CDR1 as SGHTA and CDR2 as FQGTGA. Trimming pared 5 bases from V and 3 bases from J, leaving 16 bases between. This CDR3 has 15 residues. This CDR3 is CASSQMGREEETQYF. Written as DNA, the CDR3 is TGTGCCAGCAGCCAAATGGGCAGGGAAGAAGAGACCCAGTACTTC.

The chain is built from TRBV23-1 and TRBJ1-6, with D possibly matching TRBD1 (6 bases). TRBV23-1 is identified as an open reading frame with a role that is uncertain. The CDR3 is 16 residues long. V dropped 0 bases and J dropped 7 bases, with 13 bases sitting between them. CDR3 loop: CASSQSVDSDNSPLHF. In DNA, the CDR3 is TGCGCCAGCAGTCAATCGGTGGACAGCGACAATTCACCCCTCCACTTT.

The rearrangement uses TRBV5-1 and TRBJ1-1; D possibly corresponds to TRBD1 (5 bases). Per germline, CDR1 SGHRS and CDR2 YFSETQ. The CDR3 has 14 amino acids. Trimming left V 0 bases short and J 10 bases short, with 16 bases between. CDR3 DNA: TGCGCCAGCAGCTTGGGACCCACCTCACAGGTAGCTTTCTTT. Translating it yields CASSLGPTSQVAFF.

This clone was seen ten or more times. The J gene is TRBJ2-2, the V gene TRBV9; 11 nucleotides match TRBD2. V shed 6 bases, J shed 6 bases, and the junction held 7 bases outside the gene matches. Germline V CDR1 and CDR2: SGDLS, YYNGEE. The CDR3 consists of 15 residues. The CDR3 spells CASTSLAGDSGELFF. CDR3 DNA sequence: TGTGCCAGCACCTCACTAGCGGGAGACTCCGGGGAGCTGTTTTTT.

The rearrangement joins TRBV10-3 to TRBJ2-3; 8 bases line up with TRBD1. J lost 1 base, V lost 8 bases, and 8 bases had no gene match. The CDR3 length is 15 residues. Germline V gene lookup returns CDR1 ENHRY and CDR2 SYGVKD. The DNA for the CDR3 is TGTGCCATCGGGGACAGGACGAGCGGCACAGATACGCAGTATTTT. Protein: CAIGDRTSGTDTQYF.

This clone came up a few times. V usage is TRBV15 and J usage is TRBJ2-1, with unresolved D. The CDR3 spans 15 residues. Trimming removed 4 bases at V and 7 bases at J, with 17 bases between. Germline loops: CDR1 LNHNV, CDR2 YYDKDF (reference sequence). Here the CDR3 reads CATSKDRAVGNEQFF. CDR3 coding DNA: TGTGCCACCAGCAAGGATCGGGCAGTCGGGAATGAGCAGTTCTTC.

The V gene is TRBV30, the J gene TRBJ1-2, with a possible D match to TRBD1 (5 bases). From germline, CDR1 is GTSNPN and CDR2 SVGIG (reference sequence). Trimming took off 5 bases at V and 0 bases at J, with 16 bases between the two ends. The CDR3 is 15 residues long. The CDR3 region is CAWVGRRQPNYGYTF. The CDR3 nucleotides are TGTGCCTGGGTGGGTCGGCGACAGCCTAACTATGGCTACACCTTC.

This sequence joins TRBV4-1 and TRBJ1-5; 7 bases align to TRBD1. Germline V gene sequence: CDR1 MGHRA, CDR2 YSYEKL. The V segment lost 1 base and the J segment 0 bases; nucleotides outside the gene matches: 6. This CDR3 has 17 amino acids. CDR3 in amino acids: CASSQAGTGVSNQPQHF. CDR3 nucleotide sequence: TGCGCCAGCAGCCAAGCCGGAACAGGGGTTAGCAATCAGCCCCAGCATTTT.